A selection of T cell receptor beta chains follows, all from one sample in a study of blood T cells in healthy people across ages. TCRdb reanalysed the 5' RACE reads using MiXCR and keeps one entry per CDR3 protein. Altogether more than 1.4 million distinct CDR3 sequences are present, 42% being singletons, with the ten largest covering roughly 7.9%. What was sequenced was blood. All receptors come from a woman between 18 and 30 years old in good health. CDR3s include the opening cysteine and the closing phenylalanine or tryptophan. D genes are given only for firm matches. Some rows mark clone size as missing; the rest say once, few, many or name a class of expanded clone.

d_call	v_call	j_call	clone_size	cdr3_aa	cdr3_nt
NA	TRBV6-1	TRBJ2-7	once	CASSESPGYEQYF	TGTGCCAGCAGTGAATCCCCGGGGTACGAGCAGTACTTC
TRBD2	TRBV5-1	TRBJ2-1	few	CASQSGRGYNEQFF	TGCGCTAGCCAAAGCGGGAGAGGATACAATGAGCAGTTCTTC
NA	TRBV2	TRBJ1-4	NA	CASKPDYEKLFF	TGTGCCAGCAAACCGGACTATGAAAAACTGTTTTTT
TRBD1	TRBV28	TRBJ2-7	once	CASSSPGQFDEQYF	TGTGCCAGCAGTTCCCCGGGACAGTTCGACGAGCAGTACTTC
TRBD2	TRBV10-3	TRBJ2-3	NA	CAISDLAGGKTDTQYF	TGTGCCATCAGTGATTTAGCGGGGGGGAAGACAGATACGCAGTATTTT
TRBD2	TRBV4-1	TRBJ2-3	NA	CANSQDALAGGGDTQYF	TGCGCCAACAGCCAAGATGCACTAGCGGGGGGAGGGGATACGCAGTATTTT
NA	TRBV20-1	TRBJ1-5	NA	CSASWGSARNQPQHF	TGCAGTGCTAGTTGGGGCAGTGCCCGGAATCAGCCCCAGCATTTT
TRBD2	TRBV7-8	TRBJ2-1	NA	CASSRRSAGVAYNEQFF	TGTGCCAGCAGCCGTCGGTCAGCGGGAGTGGCATACAATGAGCAGTTCTTC
TRBD1	TRBV28	TRBJ2-4	NA	CASSARDRGATEQYF	TGTGCCAGCAGTGCTCGGGACAGGGGGGCAACAGAGCAGTACTTC
NA	TRBV20-1	TRBJ1-6	NA	CSARGGQGHSPLHF	TGCAGTGCTAGAGGGGGGCAGGGCCATTCACCCCTCCACTTT
NA	TRBV12-3/TRBV12-4	TRBJ2-6	NA	CASRPDISGANVLTF	TGTGCCAGCAGGCCAGACATTTCGGGGGCCAACGTCCTGACTTTC
TRBD2	TRBV5-1	TRBJ2-5	few	CASSLKGLAGGQYQETQYF	TGCGCCAGCAGCTTGAAGGGACTAGCGGGGGGCCAGTACCAAGAGACCCAGTACTTC
NA	TRBV28	TRBJ2-7	few	CASSLTSTHYEQYF	TGTGCCAGCAGTTTAACGTCAACTCACTACGAGCAGTACTTC
NA	TRBV20-1	TRBJ2-7	NA	CSARLPSVNEQYF	TGCAGTGCTCGACTCCCTTCCGTCAATGAGCAGTACTTC
TRBD1	TRBV27	TRBJ2-3	few	CASSLPGQPDTQYF	TGTGCCAGCAGCCTTCCGGGACAGCCAGATACGCAGTATTTT
TRBD2	TRBV5-6	TRBJ2-4	few	CASSSPRGERNIQYF	TGTGCCAGCAGCTCCCCTCGGGGGGAGAGGAACATTCAGTACTTC
NA	TRBV10-3	TRBJ2-7	NA	CAISDTDANEQYF	TGTGCCATCAGTGATACGGACGCAAACGAGCAGTACTTC
TRBD2	TRBV29-1	TRBJ2-7	NA	CSVEDWGGVDEQYF	TGCAGCGTTGAAGATTGGGGGGGGGTCGACGAGCAGTACTTC
NA	TRBV20-1	TRBJ2-3	few	CSAIPLRNPSWTDTDTQYF	TGCAGTGCTATCCCCTTAAGGAATCCCTCCTGGACAGACACAGATACGCAGTATTTT
TRBD1	TRBV7-9	TRBJ2-5	NA	CASSLGTGGTETQYF	TGTGCCAGCAGCTTAGGGACAGGGGGCACGGAGACCCAGTACTTC
NA	TRBV24-1	TRBJ1-2	NA	CATIRRQPNYDYGYTF	TGTGCCACCATCCGAAGACAGCCGAACTACGACTATGGCTACACCTTC
TRBD1	TRBV12-3/TRBV12-4	TRBJ1-4	NA	CASTLTGVEEKLFF	TGTGCCAGCACCCTGACAGGGGTAGAAGAAAAACTGTTTTTT
NA	TRBV2	TRBJ2-3	few	CASRPDLDTQYF	TGTGCCAGCAGACCCGACTTAGATACGCAGTATTTT
TRBD2	TRBV29-1	TRBJ2-5	NA	CSALFGTSGRGDQETQYF	TGCAGCGCTTTGTTCGGGACTAGCGGGAGAGGGGACCAAGAGACCCAGTACTTC
TRBD2	TRBV29-1	TRBJ2-3	NA	CSVAGRTSGRLTGTSSTDTQYF	TGCAGCGTTGCGGGCAGGACTAGCGGGAGATTAACCGGGACGTCTAGCACAGATACGCAGTATTTT
NA	TRBV20-1	TRBJ1-4	once	CVADNNEKLFF	TGCGTAGCCGATAATAATGAAAAACTGTTTTTT
NA	TRBV7-2	TRBJ2-6	NA	CASSASFSGANVLTF	TGTGCCAGCAGTGCTTCCTTCTCTGGGGCCAACGTCCTGACTTTC
NA	TRBV3-1	TRBJ1-5	NA	CASSRENQPQHF	TGTGCCAGCAGTCGGGAGAATCAGCCCCAGCATTTT
NA	TRBV25-1	TRBJ1-2	many	CASSESPHTASRGYTF	TGTGCCAGCAGTGAATCTCCACACACGGCCTCGCGGGGCTACACCTTC
NA	TRBV18	TRBJ2-7	NA	CASSPGKGFYEQYF	TGTGCCAGCTCTCCAGGGAAGGGATTCTACGAGCAGTACTTC
NA	TRBV7-8	TRBJ2-1	few	CASSSFPEGLGNEQFF	TGTGCCAGCAGCAGTTTCCCGGAGGGCCTGGGAAATGAGCAGTTCTTC
TRBD2	TRBV5-1	TRBJ2-1	few	CASSPGGAGGVYNEQFF	TGCGCCAGCAGCCCGGGTGGGGCGGGGGGCGTATACAATGAGCAGTTCTTC
TRBD2	TRBV4-2	TRBJ2-5	NA	CASSQVVSGGREAQYF	TGTGCCAGCAGCCAAGTTGTTAGCGGGGGAAGAGAGGCCCAGTACTTC
NA	TRBV20-1	TRBJ2-7	few	CSASDLNREIYEQYF	TGCAGTGCTAGCGACCTAAACAGGGAAATTTACGAGCAGTACTTC
TRBD1	TRBV27	TRBJ2-6	once	CASPNHRTGTLGANVLTF	TGTGCCAGCCCAAACCACCGGACAGGGACGCTTGGGGCCAACGTCCTGACTTTC
NA	TRBV29-1	TRBJ2-1	few	CSVLTGTTFF	TGCAGCGTTCTTACCGGGACAACGTTCTTC
TRBD2	TRBV20-1	TRBJ2-1	NA	CSATGLAVGEQFF	TGCAGTGCTACCGGACTAGCGGTGGGTGAGCAGTTCTTC
NA	TRBV6-6	TRBJ2-5	NA	CASSYEAGETQYF	TGTGCCAGCAGTTACGAGGCTGGCGAGACCCAGTACTTC
TRBD2	TRBV10-1	TRBJ2-3	few	CASSRAGADDTQYF	TGCGCCAGCAGCCGGGCGGGAGCAGATGATACGCAGTATTTT
TRBD2	TRBV5-1	TRBJ2-1	NA	CASSLNSGGLYNEQFF	TGCGCCAGCAGCTTGAATAGCGGGGGCCTCTACAATGAGCAGTTCTTC
NA	TRBV11-2	TRBJ1-1	NA	CASSETGTAVNTEAFF	TGTGCCAGCAGCGAAACCGGGACCGCAGTGAACACTGAAGCTTTCTTT